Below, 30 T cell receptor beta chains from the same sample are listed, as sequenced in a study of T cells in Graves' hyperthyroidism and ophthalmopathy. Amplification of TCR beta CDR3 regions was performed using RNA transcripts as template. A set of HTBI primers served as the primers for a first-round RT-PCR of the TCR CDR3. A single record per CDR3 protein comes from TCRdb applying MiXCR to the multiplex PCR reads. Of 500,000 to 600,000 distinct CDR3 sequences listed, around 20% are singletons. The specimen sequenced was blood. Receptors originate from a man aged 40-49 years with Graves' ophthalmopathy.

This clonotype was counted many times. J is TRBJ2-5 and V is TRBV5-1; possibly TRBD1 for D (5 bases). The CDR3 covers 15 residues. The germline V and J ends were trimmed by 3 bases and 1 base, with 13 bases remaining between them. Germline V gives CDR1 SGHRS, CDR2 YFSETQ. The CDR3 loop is CASSWGSVPQETQYF. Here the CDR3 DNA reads TGCGCCAGCAGCTGGGGCTCGGTGCCCCAAGAGACCCAGTACTTC.

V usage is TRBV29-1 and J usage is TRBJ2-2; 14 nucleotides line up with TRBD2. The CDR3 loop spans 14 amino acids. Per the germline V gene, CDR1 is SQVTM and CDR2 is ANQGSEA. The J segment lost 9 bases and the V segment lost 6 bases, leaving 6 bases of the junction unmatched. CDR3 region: CSVQTSGGARELFF. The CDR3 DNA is TGCAGCGTACAGACTAGCGGGGGGGCCCGGGAGCTGTTTTTT.

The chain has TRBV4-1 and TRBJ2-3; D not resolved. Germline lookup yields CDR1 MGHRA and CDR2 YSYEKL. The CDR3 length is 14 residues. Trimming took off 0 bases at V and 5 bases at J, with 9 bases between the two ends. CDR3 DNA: TGCGCCAGCAGCCAAGATGGAGAGAAAGATACGCAGTATTTT. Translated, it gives CASSQDGEKDTQYF.

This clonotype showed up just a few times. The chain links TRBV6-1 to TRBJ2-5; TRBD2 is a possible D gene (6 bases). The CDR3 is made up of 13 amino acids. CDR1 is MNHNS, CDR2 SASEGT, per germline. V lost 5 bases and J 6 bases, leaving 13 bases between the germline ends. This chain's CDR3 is CASSPGGLKTQYF. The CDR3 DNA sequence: TGTGCCAGCAGTCCCGGAGGGTTAAAGACCCAGTACTTC.

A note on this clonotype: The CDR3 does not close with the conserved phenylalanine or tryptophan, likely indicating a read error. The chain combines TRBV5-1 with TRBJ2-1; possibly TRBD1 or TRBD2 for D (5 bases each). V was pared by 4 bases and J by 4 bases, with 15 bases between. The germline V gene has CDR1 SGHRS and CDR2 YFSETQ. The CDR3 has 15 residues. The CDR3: CASSLTGTLYNEQFS. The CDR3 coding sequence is TGCGCCAGCAGCCTCACCGGGACCCTATACAATGAGCAGTTCTCC.

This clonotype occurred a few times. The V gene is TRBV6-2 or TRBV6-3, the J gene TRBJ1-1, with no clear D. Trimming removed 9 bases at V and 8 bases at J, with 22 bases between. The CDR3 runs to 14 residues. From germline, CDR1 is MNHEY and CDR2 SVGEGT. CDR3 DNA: TGTGCCAGTACACCTGACGCCCTGGGGATAGAAGCTTTCTTT. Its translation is CASTPDALGIEAFF.

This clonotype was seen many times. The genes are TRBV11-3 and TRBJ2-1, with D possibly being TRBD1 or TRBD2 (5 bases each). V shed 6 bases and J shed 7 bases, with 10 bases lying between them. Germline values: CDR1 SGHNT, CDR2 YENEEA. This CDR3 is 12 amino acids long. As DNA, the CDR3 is TGTGCCAGCAGGGGACCTTCAAATGAGCAGTTCTTC. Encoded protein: CASRGPSNEQFF. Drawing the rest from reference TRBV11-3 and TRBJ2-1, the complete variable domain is EAGVVQSPRYKIIEKKQPVAFWCNPISGHNTLYWYLQNLGQGPELLIRYENEEAVDDSQLPKDRFSAERLKGVDSTLKIQPAELGDSAVYLCASRGPSNEQFFGPGTRLTVL.

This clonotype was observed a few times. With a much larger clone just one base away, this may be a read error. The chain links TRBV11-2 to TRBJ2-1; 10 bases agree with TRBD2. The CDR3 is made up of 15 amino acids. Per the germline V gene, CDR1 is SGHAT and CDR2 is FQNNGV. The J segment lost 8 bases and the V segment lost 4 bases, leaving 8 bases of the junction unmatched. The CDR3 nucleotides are TGTGCCAGCAGCTGGGCTAGCGGGAGAGGGCATGAGCAGTTCTTC. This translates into CASSWASGRGHEQFF.

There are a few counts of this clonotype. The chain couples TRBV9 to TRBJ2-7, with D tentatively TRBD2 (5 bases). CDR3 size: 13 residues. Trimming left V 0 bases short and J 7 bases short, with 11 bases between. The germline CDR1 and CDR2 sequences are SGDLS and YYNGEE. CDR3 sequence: CASSVVPEGEQYF. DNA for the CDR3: TGTGCCAGCAGCGTAGTCCCAGAGGGTGAGCAGTACTTC.

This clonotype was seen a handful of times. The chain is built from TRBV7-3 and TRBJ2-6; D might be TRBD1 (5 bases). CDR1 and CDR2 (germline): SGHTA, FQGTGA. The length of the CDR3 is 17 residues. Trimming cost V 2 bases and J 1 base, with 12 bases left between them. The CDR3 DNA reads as TGTGCCAGCAGCTTATACGCAGGGAATTCTGGGGCCAACGTCCTGACTTTC. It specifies CASSLYAGNSGANVLTF.

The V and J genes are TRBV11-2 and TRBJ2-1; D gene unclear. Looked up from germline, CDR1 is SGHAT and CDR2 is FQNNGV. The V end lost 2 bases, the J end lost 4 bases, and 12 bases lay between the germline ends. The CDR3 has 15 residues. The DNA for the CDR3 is TGTGCCAGCAGCTTACTCTGGGGATCTTACAATGAGCAGTTCTTC. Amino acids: CASSLLWGSYNEQFF.

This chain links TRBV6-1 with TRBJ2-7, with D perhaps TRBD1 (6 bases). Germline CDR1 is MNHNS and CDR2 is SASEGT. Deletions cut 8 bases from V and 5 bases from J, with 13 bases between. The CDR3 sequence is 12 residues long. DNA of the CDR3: TGTGCCAGCTATGAACAGGGCCACGAGCAGTACTTC. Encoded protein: CASYEQGHEQYF.

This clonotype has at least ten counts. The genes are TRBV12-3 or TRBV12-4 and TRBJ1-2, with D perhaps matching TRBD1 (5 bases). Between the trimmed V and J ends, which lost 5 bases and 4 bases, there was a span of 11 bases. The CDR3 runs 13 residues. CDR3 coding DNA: TGTGCCAGCAGTCCACAGGCTCGCTATGGCTACACCTTC. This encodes CASSPQARYGYTF.

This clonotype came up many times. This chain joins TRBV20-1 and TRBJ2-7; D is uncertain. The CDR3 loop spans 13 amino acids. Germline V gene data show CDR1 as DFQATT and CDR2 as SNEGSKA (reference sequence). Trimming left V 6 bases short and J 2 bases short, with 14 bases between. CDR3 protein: CSAVSWDTYEQYF. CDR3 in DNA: TGCAGTGCCGTTAGCTGGGATACCTACGAGCAGTACTTC.

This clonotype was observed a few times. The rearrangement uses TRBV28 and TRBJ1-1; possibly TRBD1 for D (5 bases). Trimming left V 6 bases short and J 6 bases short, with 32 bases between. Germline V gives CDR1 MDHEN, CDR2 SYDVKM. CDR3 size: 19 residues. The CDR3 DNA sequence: TGTGCCAGCAGCCAGCGTCCGACGACATTCTGGGGGGAAGGGGCTGAAGCTTTCTTT. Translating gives CASSQRPTTFWGEGAEAFF.

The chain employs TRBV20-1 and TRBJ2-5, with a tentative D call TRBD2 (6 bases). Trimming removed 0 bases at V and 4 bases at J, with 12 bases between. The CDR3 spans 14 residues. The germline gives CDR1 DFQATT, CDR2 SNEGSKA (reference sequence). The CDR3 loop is CSARDRIGGETQYF. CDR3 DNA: TGCAGTGCTAGAGACAGGATCGGGGGAGAGACCCAGTACTTC.

The CDR3 loop is CASSFAGGGQETQYF. As DNA, the CDR3 is TGTGCCAGCAGCTTTGCGGGGGGGGGTCAAGAGACCCAGTACTTC. J is TRBJ2-5 and V is TRBV5-6; 9 bases match TRBD2. The V segment lost 2 bases and the J segment 2 bases; nucleotides outside the gene matches: 4. This CDR3 region has 15 residues. Germline V CDR1 and CDR2: SGHDT, YYEEEE.

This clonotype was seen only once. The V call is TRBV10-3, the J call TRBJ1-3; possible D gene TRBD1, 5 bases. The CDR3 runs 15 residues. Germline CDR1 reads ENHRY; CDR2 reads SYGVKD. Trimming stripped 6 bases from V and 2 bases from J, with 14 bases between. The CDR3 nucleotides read TGTGCCATCAGACCGGCCGGGGGGGCTGGAAACACCATATATTTT. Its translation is CAIRPAGGAGNTIYF.

The CDR3 DNA sequence: TGTGCCAGCAGCTTAGCCGGCTCCGGGGGGAGAGGAAACACCATATATTTT. Amino acids: CASSLAGSGGRGNTIYF. The genes are TRBV7-9 and TRBJ1-3, with D perhaps matching TRBD1 (5 bases). From germline, CDR1 is SEHNR and CDR2 FQNEAQ (reference sequence). The V end lost 0 bases, the J end lost 4 bases, and 16 bases lay between the germline ends. The CDR3 is 17 amino acids. The whole variable domain, filled in from reference TRBV7-9 and TRBJ1-3, reads DTGVSQNPRHKITKRGQNVTFRCDPISEHNRLYWYRQTLGQGPEFLTYFQNEAQLEKSRLLSDRFSAERPKGSFSTLEIQRTEQGDSAMYLCASSLAGSGGRGNTIYFGEGSWLTVV.

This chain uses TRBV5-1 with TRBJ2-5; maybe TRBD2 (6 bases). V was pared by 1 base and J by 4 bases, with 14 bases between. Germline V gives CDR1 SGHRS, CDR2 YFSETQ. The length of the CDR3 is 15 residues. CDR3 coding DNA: TGCGCCAGCAGCTTGACTAGCTCCTCTCTAGAGACCCAGTACTTC. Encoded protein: CASSLTSSSLETQYF.

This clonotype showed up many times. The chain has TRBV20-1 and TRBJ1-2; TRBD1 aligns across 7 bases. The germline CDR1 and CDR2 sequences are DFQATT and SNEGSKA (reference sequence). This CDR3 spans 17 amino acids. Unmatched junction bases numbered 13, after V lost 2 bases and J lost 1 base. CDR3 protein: CSARNPTGTGGNYGYTF. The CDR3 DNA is TGCAGTGCTAGAAACCCGACAGGGACTGGGGGTAACTATGGCTACACCTTC.

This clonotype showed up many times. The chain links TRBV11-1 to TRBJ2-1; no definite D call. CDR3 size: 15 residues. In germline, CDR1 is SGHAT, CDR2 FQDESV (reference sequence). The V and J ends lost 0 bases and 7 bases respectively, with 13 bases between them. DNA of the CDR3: TGTGCCAGCAGCTTAGCAGGCCGTAGAGTAAATGAGCAGTTCTTC. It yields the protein CASSLAGRRVNEQFF.

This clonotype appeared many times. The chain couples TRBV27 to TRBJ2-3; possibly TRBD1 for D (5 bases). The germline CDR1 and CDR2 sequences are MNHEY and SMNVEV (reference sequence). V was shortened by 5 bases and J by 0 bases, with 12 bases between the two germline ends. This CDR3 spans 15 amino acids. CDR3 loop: CASSPGWGSTDTQYF. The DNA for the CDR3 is TGTGCCAGCAGTCCAGGGTGGGGTAGCACAGATACGCAGTATTTT.

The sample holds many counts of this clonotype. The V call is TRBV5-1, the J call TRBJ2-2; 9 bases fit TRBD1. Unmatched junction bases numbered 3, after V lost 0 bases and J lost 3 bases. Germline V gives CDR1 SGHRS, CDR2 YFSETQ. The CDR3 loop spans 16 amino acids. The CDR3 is CASSLVRQGDTGELFF. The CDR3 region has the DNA TGCGCCAGCAGCTTGGTCCGACAGGGGGACACCGGGGAGCTGTTTTTT. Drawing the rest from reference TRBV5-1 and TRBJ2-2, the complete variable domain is KAGVTQTPRYLIKTRGQQVTLSCSPISGHRSVSWYQQTPGQGLQFLFEYFSETQRNKGNFPGRFSGRQFSNSRSEMNVSTLELGDSALYLCASSLVRQGDTGELFFGEGSRLTVL.

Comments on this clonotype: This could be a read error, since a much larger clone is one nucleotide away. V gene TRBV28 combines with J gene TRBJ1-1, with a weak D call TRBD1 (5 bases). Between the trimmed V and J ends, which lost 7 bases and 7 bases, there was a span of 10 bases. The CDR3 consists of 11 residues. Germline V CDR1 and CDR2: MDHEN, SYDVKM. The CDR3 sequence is CASTADSEAFF. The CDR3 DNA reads TGTGCCAGCACTGCAGACAGTGAAGCTTTCTTT.

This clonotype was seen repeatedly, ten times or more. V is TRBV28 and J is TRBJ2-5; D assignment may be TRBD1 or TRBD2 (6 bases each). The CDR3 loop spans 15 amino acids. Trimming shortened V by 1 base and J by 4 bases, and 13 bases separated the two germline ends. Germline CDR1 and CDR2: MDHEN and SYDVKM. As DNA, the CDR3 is TGTGCCAGCAGTTTATTAGTTGAGGGGGGAGAGACCCAGTACTTC. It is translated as CASSLLVEGGETQYF.

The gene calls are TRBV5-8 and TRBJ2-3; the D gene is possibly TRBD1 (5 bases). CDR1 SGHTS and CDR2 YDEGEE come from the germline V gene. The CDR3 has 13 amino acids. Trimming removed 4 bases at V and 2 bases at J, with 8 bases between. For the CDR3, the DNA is TGTGCCAGCAGCCTGGACATCACAGATACGCAGTATTTT. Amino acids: CASSLDITDTQYF.

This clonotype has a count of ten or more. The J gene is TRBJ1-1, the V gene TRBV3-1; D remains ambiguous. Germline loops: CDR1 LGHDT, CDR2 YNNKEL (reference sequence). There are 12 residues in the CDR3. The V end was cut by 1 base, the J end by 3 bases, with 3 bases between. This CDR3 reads CASSQADTEAFF. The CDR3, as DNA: TGTGCCAGCAGCCAAGCGGACACTGAAGCTTTCTTT.

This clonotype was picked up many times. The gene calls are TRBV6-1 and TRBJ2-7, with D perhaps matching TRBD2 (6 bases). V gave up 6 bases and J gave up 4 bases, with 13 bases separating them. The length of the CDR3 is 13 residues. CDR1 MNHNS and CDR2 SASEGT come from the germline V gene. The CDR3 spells CASREGLGYEQYF. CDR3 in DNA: TGTGCCAGCAGGGAGGGCCTGGGGTACGAGCAGTACTTC.

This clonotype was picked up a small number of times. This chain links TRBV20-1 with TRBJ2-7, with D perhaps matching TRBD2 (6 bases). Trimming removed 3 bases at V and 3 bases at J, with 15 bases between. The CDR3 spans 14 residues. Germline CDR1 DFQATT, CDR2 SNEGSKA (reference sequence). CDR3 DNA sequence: TGCAGTGCTAGTGGAGCGGAGGGGAACTACGAGCAGTACTTC. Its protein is CSASGAEGNYEQYF.